What follows are 23 T cell receptor beta chains derived from one specimen sequenced in a study of blood T cells in healthy people across ages. The second PCR ran 7 to 11 cycles with a sample-barcoded 5' primer and J-beta primers. TCRdb redid the calling of the 5' RACE reads with MiXCR, one entry per CDR3 protein. The sample lists around 750,000 distinct CDR3 sequences, approximately 53% occurring once. The sample consisted of blood. The receptors derive from a man older than 75 in good health.

This chain links TRBV7-2 with TRBJ2-1; D tentatively reads TRBD1 or TRBD2 (5 bases each). Germline CDR1 and CDR2: SGHTA and FQGNSA. This CDR3 region has 13 residues. The ends were cut back, 1 base at V and 8 bases at J, with 9 bases in the middle. CDR3 coding DNA: TGTGCCAGCAGCTTAGGAAGGGACGATGAGCAGTTCTTC. The encoded protein is CASSLGRDDEQFF.

The V gene is TRBV28, the J gene TRBJ1-2; D possibly corresponds to TRBD1 (5 bases). Germline V lookup: CDR1 MDHEN, CDR2 SYDVKM. The CDR3 is 13 amino acids. V lost 3 bases and J lost 4, with 9 bases in between. CDR3 sequence reads: CASSLGRAYGYTF. In DNA form, the CDR3 reads TGTGCCAGCAGTTTGGGCAGGGCCTATGGCTACACCTTC.

J is TRBJ1-6 and V is TRBV5-5, with 8 bases aligning to TRBD1. Trimming took 4 bases from V and 7 from J; bases not matched to a gene: 10. CDR1 and CDR2 (germline): SGHKS, YYEKEE (reference sequence). The CDR3 sequence is 16 residues long. The CDR3 protein is CASSPRTGNENSPLHF. The CDR3 DNA follows: TGTGCCAGCAGCCCCCGGACAGGGAACGAGAATTCACCCCTCCACTTT.

This rearrangement joins TRBV5-1 to TRBJ2-3; a possible D gene is TRBD1 (5 bases). The germline V and J ends were trimmed by 1 base and 4 bases, with 16 bases remaining between them. CDR1 and CDR2 (germline): SGHRS, YFSETQ. The CDR3 runs to 16 residues. The CDR3 sequence: CASSLHFGASSDTQYF. The CDR3 bases are TGCGCCAGCAGCTTGCATTTTGGGGCTTCCTCAGATACGCAGTATTTT. Full variable domain (remainder filled in from reference TRBV5-1 and TRBJ2-3): KAGVTQTPRYLIKTRGQQVTLSCSPISGHRSVSWYQQTPGQGLQFLFEYFSETQRNKGNFPGRFSGRQFSNSRSEMNVSTLELGDSALYLCASSLHFGASSDTQYFGPGTRLTVL.

This clonotype has more than one count but fewer than ten. V usage is TRBV5-1 and J usage is TRBJ1-2; 9 nucleotides align to TRBD1. The CDR3 spans 17 residues. Germline V gene sequence: CDR1 SGHRS, CDR2 YFSETQ. With V trimmed by 4 bases and J by 4 bases, 14 bases remained unmatched. CDR3 residues: CASSPRDRAQRFYGYTF. DNA for the CDR3: TGCGCCAGCAGCCCCCGGGACAGGGCCCAGAGATTCTATGGCTACACCTTC.

This clonotype was counted once. The chain joins TRBV29-1 to TRBJ2-1; D is uncertain. The ends were cut back, 4 bases at V and 0 bases at J, with 13 bases in the middle. This CDR3 has 15 residues. Germline CDR1 SQVTM, CDR2 ANQGSEA. The CDR3 sequence: CSVVGRSSSYNEQFF. The CDR3 DNA follows: TGCAGCGTTGTAGGCCGCTCGTCCTCCTACAATGAGCAGTTCTTC.

This clonotype was picked up a small number of times. The chain links TRBV20-1 to TRBJ2-7; 9 positions agree with TRBD1. The CDR3 length is 16 residues. CDR1 is DFQATT and CDR2 is SNEGSKA in the germline V gene (reference sequence). Unmatched junction bases numbered 14, after V lost 1 base and J lost 7 bases. The CDR3 coding sequence is TGCAGTGCTAGAGTTTTTGGACAGGGGTTTTCGGAAGAGCAGTACTTC. Its translation is CSARVFGQGFSEEQYF.

In this sample, this clonotype turned up a few times. The chain uses TRBV5-4 and TRBJ2-7; D may be TRBD2 (6 bases). Per the germline V gene, CDR1 is SGHNT and CDR2 is YYREEE (reference sequence). There are 13 residues in the CDR3. The ends were cut back, 4 bases at V and 7 bases at J, with 15 bases in the middle. The CDR3 spells CASSVDGGREQYF. Written as DNA, the CDR3 is TGTGCCAGCAGCGTCGACGGAGGGCGGGAGCAGTACTTC.

This chain joins TRBV28 and TRBJ2-5; 13 bases are a match to TRBD2. The J segment lost 12 bases and the V segment lost 5 bases, leaving 3 bases of the junction unmatched. The CDR3 totals 12 residues. Looked up from germline, CDR1 is MDHEN and CDR2 is SYDVKM. The CDR3 sequence is CASSKTSGREYF. CDR3 sequence (DNA): TGTGCCAGCAGTAAAACTAGCGGGAGGGAGTACTTC. The variable domain in full, completed from reference TRBV28 and TRBJ2-5, reads DVKVTQSSRYLVKRTGEKVFLECVQDMDHENMFWYRQDPGLGLRLIYFSYDVKMKEKGDIPEGYSVSREKKERFSLILESASTNQTSMYLCASSKTSGREYFGPGTRLLVL.

This chain uses TRBV10-2 with TRBJ2-1, with 9 positions matching TRBD2. J was trimmed by 9 bases and V by 8 bases; bases with no gene match: 14. This CDR3 contains 15 residues. The germline V gene encodes CDR1 WSHSY and CDR2 SAAADI. CDR3 loop: CASSDGSGSRVEQFF. CDR3 nucleotide sequence: TGCGCCAGCTCCGACGGTAGCGGGAGTCGGGTTGAGCAGTTCTTC.

The chain joins TRBV7-9 to TRBJ1-1, with TRBD1 matching 7 bases. The CDR3 totals 12 residues. The V gene end was trimmed by 4 bases and the J gene end by 12 bases; junction bases not matched to a gene: 8. Germline CDR1 and CDR2: SEHNR and FQNEAQ (reference sequence). The CDR3: CASSSGTDTTFF. The DNA for the CDR3 is TGTGCCAGCAGCTCCGGGACAGATACGACTTTCTTT.

This clonotype showed up just a few times. The chain couples TRBV3-1 to TRBJ2-7, with 7 bases lining up with TRBD2. This CDR3 region has 15 residues. V lost 5 bases to trimming and J lost 6 bases; unmatched junction nucleotides: 13. Per the germline V gene, CDR1 is LGHDT and CDR2 is YNNKEL (reference sequence). This chain's CDR3 is CASSSGGTTLREQYF. CDR3 DNA: TGTGCCAGCAGCTCAGGCGGGACTACCCTTCGCGAGCAGTACTTC.

CDR3 in amino acids: CASSLTGSREDGYTF. The CDR3 nucleotides read TGTGCCAGCAGCTTAACAGGGAGCAGAGAAGATGGCTACACCTTC. J is TRBJ1-2 and V is TRBV13; D is perhaps TRBD1 (6 bases). V lost 2 bases and J lost 6, with 16 bases in between. The CDR3 extends over 15 amino acids. Germline values: CDR1 PRHDT, CDR2 FYEKMQ (reference sequence).

This clonotype was observed a handful of times. V usage is TRBV10-3 and J usage is TRBJ2-1, with unresolved D. This CDR3 has 13 residues. Germline V gene data show CDR1 as ENHRY and CDR2 as SYGVKD. With 0 bases removed from V and 4 bases from J, the gap between germline ends came to 4 bases. The CDR3 is CAISESEYNEQFF. CDR3 DNA sequence: TGTGCCATCAGTGAGTCCGAGTACAATGAGCAGTTCTTC.

The rearrangement links TRBV7-3 to TRBJ2-1; D call uncertain. Between the trimmed V and J ends, which lost 0 bases and 9 bases, there was a span of 9 bases. CDR3 length: 13 amino acids. CDR1 and CDR2 (germline): SGHTA, FQGTGA. DNA for the CDR3: TGTGCCAGCAGCTTAACAGATCCAGCTGAGCAGTTCTTC. It translates to CASSLTDPAEQFF.

The J gene is TRBJ1-2, the V gene TRBV6-2 or TRBV6-3; 8 bases align to TRBD1. CDR1 is MNHEY and CDR2 is SVGEGT in the germline V gene. The trim removed 6 bases at V and 3 bases at J, leaving 3 bases unmatched. This CDR3 contains 13 residues. CDR3 sequence reads: CASRQGDHYGYTF. DNA for the CDR3: TGTGCCAGCAGACAGGGGGACCACTATGGCTACACCTTC.

Only a few counts were recorded for this clonotype. This sequence joins TRBV15 and TRBJ2-1; D not certain. Germline CDR1 and CDR2: LNHNV and YYDKDF (reference sequence). V lost 1 base to trimming and J lost 2 bases, with 9 bases between them. This CDR3 is 15 amino acids long. CDR3 DNA sequence: TGTGCCACCAGCAGAGGGTCCCCGGCCTACAATGAGCAGTTCTTC. Its protein product is CATSRGSPAYNEQFF.

The chain employs TRBV6-2 or TRBV6-3 and TRBJ2-3; 10 nucleotides agree with TRBD2. V gave up 6 bases and J gave up 3 bases; unmatched junction bases: 6. CDR1 and CDR2 from the germline V gene are MNHEY and SVGEGT. CDR3 length: 15 residues. The CDR3 DNA follows: TGTGCCAGCAGGACGGGACTAGCGTGGACAGATACGCAGTATTTT. The encoded protein is CASRTGLAWTDTQYF.

The rearrangement joins TRBV6-5 to TRBJ2-2; tentative D call: TRBD1 (6 bases). There are 13 residues in the CDR3. The V gene lost 11 bases and the J gene lost 0 bases, with 10 bases spanning the gap. Germline V lookup: CDR1 MNHEY, CDR2 SVGAGI. The DNA for the CDR3 is TGTGCCTCACAGGGCCCGAACACCGGGGAGCTGTTTTTT. This codes for CASQGPNTGELFF.

This clonotype was counted a single time. This chain links TRBV21-1 with TRBJ2-7; TRBD1 is the table's D call and was not checked against the DNA. TRBV21-1 is marked as a pseudogene. This CDR3 contains 14 residues. CDR3 residues: CPAGGNPTVDEQYF. The CDR3, as DNA: TGTCCGGCAGGGGGGAACCCGACCGTAGACGAGCAGTACTTC.

This chain joins TRBV20-1 and TRBJ2-3; 9 nucleotides align to TRBD1. Germline-derived CDR1 and CDR2 are DFQATT and SNEGSKA (reference sequence). J lost 5 bases, V lost 6 bases, and 3 bases had no gene match. The CDR3 is 12 amino acids. Here the CDR3 reads CSARTGVDTQYF. The CDR3, as DNA: TGCAGTGCAAGGACAGGGGTAGATACGCAGTATTTT.

The rearrangement links TRBV14 to TRBJ2-7, with 7 nucleotides matching TRBD1. This CDR3 has 15 amino acids. V dropped 3 bases and J dropped 7; count of bases not matched to a gene: 12. The V gene's germline CDR1 is SGHDN and CDR2 FVKESK. The DNA of the CDR3 is TGTGCCAGCAGCCAGTTACAGGGGCGCCAAAGTGAGCAGTACTTC. It yields the protein CASSQLQGRQSEQYF.

V is TRBV5-1 and J is TRBJ2-5, with D maybe TRBD2 (5 bases). The ends were cut back, 1 base at V and 0 bases at J, with 13 bases in the middle. The CDR3 is made up of 16 amino acids. The germline V gene has CDR1 SGHRS and CDR2 YFSETQ. CDR3 sequence reads: CASSLMVAADQETQYF. CDR3 sequence (DNA): TGCGCCAGCAGCTTGATGGTGGCAGCGGACCAAGAGACCCAGTACTTC. The variable domain in full, completed from reference TRBV5-1 and TRBJ2-5, reads KAGVTQTPRYLIKTRGQQVTLSCSPISGHRSVSWYQQTPGQGLQFLFEYFSETQRNKGNFPGRFSGRQFSNSRSEMNVSTLELGDSALYLCASSLMVAADQETQYFGPGTRLLVL.